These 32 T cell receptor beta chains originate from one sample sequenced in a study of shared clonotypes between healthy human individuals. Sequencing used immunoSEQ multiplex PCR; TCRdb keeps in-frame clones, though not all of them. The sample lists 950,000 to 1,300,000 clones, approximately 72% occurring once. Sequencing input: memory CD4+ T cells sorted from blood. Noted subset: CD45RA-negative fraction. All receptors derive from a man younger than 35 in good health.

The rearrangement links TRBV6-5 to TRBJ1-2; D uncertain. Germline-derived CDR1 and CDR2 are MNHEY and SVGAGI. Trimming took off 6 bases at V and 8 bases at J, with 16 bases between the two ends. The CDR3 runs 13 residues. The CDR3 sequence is CASSLRAGYGYTF. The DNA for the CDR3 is TGTGCCAGCAGCCTGCGTGCGGGCTACGGCTACACCTTC.

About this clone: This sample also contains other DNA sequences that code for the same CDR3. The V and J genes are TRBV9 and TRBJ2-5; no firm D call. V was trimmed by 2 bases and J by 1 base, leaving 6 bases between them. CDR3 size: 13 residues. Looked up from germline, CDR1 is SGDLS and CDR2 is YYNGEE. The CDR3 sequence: CASSVGPQETQYF. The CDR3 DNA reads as TGTGCCAGCAGCGTGGGCCCCCAAGAGACCCAGTACTTC.

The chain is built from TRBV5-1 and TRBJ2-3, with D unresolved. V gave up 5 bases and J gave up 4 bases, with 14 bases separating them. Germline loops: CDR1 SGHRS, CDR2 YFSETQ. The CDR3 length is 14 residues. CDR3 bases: TGCGCCAGCAGTAGAGATAGCCCCTCAGATACGCAGTATTTT. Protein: CASSRDSPSDTQYF.

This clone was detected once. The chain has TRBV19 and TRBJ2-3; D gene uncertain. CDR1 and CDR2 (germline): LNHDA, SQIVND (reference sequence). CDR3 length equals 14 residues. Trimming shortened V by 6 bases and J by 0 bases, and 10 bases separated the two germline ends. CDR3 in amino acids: CASSQITSTDTQYF. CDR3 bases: TGTGCCAGTAGCCAGATTACTAGCACAGATACGCAGTATTTT.

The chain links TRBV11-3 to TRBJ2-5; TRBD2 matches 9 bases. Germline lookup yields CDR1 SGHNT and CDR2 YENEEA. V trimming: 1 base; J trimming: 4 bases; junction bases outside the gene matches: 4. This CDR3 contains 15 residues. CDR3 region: CASSLGGRAGETQYF. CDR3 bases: TGTGCCAGCAGCTTAGGCGGGAGGGCCGGAGAGACCCAGTACTTC.

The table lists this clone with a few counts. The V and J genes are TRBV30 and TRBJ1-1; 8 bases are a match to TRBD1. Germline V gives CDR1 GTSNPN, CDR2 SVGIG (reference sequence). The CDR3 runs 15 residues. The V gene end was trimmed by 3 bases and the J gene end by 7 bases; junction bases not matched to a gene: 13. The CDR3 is CAWSWEWTGRGEAFF. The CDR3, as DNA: TGTGCCTGGAGCTGGGAATGGACAGGGAGAGGTGAAGCTTTCTTT.

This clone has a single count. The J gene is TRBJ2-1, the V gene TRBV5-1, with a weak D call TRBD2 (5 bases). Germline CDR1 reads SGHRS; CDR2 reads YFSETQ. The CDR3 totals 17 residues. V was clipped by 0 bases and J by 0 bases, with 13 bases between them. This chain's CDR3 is CASSLGLSYSSYNEQFF. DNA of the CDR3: TGCGCCAGCAGCTTGGGACTATCGTATAGCTCCTACAATGAGCAGTTCTTC. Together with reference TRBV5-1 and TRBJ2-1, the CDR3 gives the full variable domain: KAGVTQTPRYLIKTRGQQVTLSCSPISGHRSVSWYQQTPGQGLQFLFEYFSETQRNKGNFPGRFSGRQFSNSRSEMNVSTLELGDSALYLCASSLGLSYSSYNEQFFGPGTRLTVL.

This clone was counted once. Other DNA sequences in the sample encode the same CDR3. The CDR3 spells CASSQGPSNQPQHF. CDR3 DNA: TGCGCCAGCAGCCAAGGGCCTAGCAATCAGCCCCAGCATTTT. The chain combines TRBV4-1 with TRBJ1-5, with D uncertain. The germline V gene encodes CDR1 MGHRA and CDR2 YSYEKL. The CDR3 covers 14 residues. The V end was cut by 1 base, the J end by 0 bases, with 4 bases between.

CDR3 sequence (DNA): TGTGCCAGCAGCTTAGGGGTAGCTTACTATGGCTACACCTTC. Amino acids: CASSLGVAYYGYTF. V is TRBV7-2 and J is TRBJ1-2; no definite D call. V was cut by 1 base and J by 3 bases, with 9 bases left in between. This CDR3 contains 14 residues. Germline V lookup: CDR1 SGHTA, CDR2 FQGNSA.

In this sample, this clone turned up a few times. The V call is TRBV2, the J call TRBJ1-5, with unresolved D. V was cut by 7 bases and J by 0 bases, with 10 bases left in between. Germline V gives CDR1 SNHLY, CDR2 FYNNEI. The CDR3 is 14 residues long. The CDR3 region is CASTGRLSNQPQHF. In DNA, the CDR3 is TGTGCCAGCACTGGACGGCTTAGCAATCAGCCCCAGCATTTT.

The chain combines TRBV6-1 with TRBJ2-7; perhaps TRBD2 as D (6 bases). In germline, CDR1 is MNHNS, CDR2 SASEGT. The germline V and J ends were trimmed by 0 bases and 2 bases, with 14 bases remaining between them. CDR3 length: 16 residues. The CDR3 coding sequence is TGTGCCAGCAGTGAAGCCCAGCGGAGGGCCCCCTACGAGCAGTACTTC. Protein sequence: CASSEAQRRAPYEQYF.

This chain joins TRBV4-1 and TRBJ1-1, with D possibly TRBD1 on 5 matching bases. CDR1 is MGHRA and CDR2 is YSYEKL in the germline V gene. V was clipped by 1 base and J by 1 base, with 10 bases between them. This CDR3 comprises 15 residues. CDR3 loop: CASSQVGGRNTEAFF. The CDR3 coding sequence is TGCGCCAGCAGCCAAGTTGGGGGACGGAACACTGAAGCTTTCTTT.

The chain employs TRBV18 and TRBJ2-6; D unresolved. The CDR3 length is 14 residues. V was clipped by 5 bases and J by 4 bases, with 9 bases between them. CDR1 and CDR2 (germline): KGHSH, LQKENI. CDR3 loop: CASSTGSGANVLTF. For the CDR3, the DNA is TGTGCCAGCTCAACCGGTTCAGGGGCCAACGTCCTGACTTTC.

Here the CDR3 reads CAWSKGGLYTEAFF. The DNA for the CDR3 is TGTGCCTGGAGTAAAGGGGGCTTGTACACTGAAGCTTTCTTT. This chain joins TRBV30 and TRBJ1-1; 7 bases are a match to TRBD1. V lost 2 bases and J lost 3; bases outside the gene matches: 6. In germline, CDR1 is GTSNPN, CDR2 SVGIG (reference sequence). CDR3 length equals 14 residues.

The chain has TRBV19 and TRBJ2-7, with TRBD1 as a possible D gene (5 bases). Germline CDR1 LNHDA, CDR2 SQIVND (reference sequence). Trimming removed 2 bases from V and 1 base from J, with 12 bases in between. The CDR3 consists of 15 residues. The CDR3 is CASSIKAGSSYEQYF. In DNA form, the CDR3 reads TGTGCCAGTAGTATAAAGGCAGGGTCGTCCTACGAGCAGTACTTC.

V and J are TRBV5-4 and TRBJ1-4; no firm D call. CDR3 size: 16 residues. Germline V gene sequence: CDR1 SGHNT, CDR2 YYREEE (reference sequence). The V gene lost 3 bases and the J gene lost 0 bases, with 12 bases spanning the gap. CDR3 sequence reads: CASSSKGVSTNEKLFF. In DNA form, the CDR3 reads TGTGCCAGCAGCTCCAAGGGAGTTTCAACTAATGAAAAACTGTTTTTT.

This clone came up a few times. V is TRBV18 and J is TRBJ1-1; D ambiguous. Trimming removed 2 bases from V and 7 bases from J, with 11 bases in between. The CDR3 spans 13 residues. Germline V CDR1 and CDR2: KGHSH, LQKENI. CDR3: CASSPSIEGEAFF. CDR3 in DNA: TGTGCCAGCTCACCAAGTATAGAGGGTGAAGCTTTCTTT.

The CDR3 is CASSLGLAGGRNEQFF. The CDR3 DNA reads as TGCGCCAGCAGCTTGGGACTAGCGGGGGGCCGCAATGAGCAGTTCTTC. The chain couples TRBV5-1 to TRBJ2-1; TRBD2 aligns across 13 bases. The CDR3 sequence is 16 residues long. The V and J ends lost 0 bases and 6 bases, in that order; junction bases with no gene match: 3. Germline loops: CDR1 SGHRS, CDR2 YFSETQ.

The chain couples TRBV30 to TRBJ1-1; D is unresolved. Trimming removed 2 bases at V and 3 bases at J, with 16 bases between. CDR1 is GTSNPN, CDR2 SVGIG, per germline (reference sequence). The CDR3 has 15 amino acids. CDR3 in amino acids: CAWSSGSNTHTEAFF. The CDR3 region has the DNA TGTGCCTGGAGTTCGGGTTCTAACACCCACACTGAAGCTTTCTTT.

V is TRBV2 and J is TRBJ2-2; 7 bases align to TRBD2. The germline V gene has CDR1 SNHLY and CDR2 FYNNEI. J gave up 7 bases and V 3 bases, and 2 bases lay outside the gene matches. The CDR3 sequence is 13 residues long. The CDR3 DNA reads TGTGCCAGCAGTGACAGGGAGGGCGGGGAGCTGTTTTTT. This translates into CASSDREGGELFF.

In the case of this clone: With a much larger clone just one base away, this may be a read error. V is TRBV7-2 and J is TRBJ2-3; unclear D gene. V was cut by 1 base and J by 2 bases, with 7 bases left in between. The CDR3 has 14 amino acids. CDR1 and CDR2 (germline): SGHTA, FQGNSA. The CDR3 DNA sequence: TGTGCCAGCAGCTTAGAAGGCCTCACAGATACGCAGTATTTT. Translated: CASSLEGLTDTQYF.

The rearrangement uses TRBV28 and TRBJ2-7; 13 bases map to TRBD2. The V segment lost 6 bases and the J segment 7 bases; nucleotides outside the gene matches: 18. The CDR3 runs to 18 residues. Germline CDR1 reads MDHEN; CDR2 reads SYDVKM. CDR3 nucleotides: TGTGCCAGCAGCCCCAGGACTAGCGGGAGCTTACTCTCGGGGGAGCAGTACTTC. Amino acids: CASSPRTSGSLLSGEQYF.

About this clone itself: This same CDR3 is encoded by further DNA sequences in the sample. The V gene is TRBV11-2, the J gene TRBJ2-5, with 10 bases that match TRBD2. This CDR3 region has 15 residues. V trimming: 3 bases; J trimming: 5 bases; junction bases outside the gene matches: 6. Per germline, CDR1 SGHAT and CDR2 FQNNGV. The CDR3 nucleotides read TGTGCCAGCAGCTTGAGCGGGGGGGCCGGGGAGACCCAGTACTTC. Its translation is CASSLSGGAGETQYF. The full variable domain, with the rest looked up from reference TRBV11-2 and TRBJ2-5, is EAGVAQSPRYKIIEKRQSVAFWCNPISGHATLYWYQQILGQGPKLLIQFQNNGVVDDSQLPKDRFSAERLKGVDSTLKIQPAKLEDSAVYLCASSLSGGAGETQYFGPGTRLLVL.

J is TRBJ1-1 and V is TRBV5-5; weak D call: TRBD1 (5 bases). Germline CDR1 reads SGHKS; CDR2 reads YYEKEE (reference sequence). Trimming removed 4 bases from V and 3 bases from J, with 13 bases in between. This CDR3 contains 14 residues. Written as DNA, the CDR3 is TGTGCCAGCAGCGCTATAGGAGGGGACACTGAAGCTTTCTTT. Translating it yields CASSAIGGDTEAFF.

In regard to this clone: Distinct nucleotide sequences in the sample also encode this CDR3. CDR3 protein: CASSINLNTEAFF. The CDR3, as DNA: TGTGCCAGTAGTATAAACCTGAACACTGAAGCTTTCTTT. V is TRBV19 and J is TRBJ1-1, with D uncertain. CDR1 is LNHDA and CDR2 is SQIVND in the germline V gene (reference sequence). Trimming took 2 bases from V and 0 from J, leaving 4 bases between them. CDR3 size: 13 residues.

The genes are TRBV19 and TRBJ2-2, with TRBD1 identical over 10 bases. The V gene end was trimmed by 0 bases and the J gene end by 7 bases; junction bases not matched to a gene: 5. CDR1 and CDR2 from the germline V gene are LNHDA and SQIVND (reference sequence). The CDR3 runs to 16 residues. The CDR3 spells CASSIDGTGAIGELFF. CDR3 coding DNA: TGTGCCAGTAGTATAGACGGGACAGGGGCAATCGGGGAGCTGTTTTTT. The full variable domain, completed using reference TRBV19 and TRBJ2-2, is DGGITQSPKYLFRKEGQNVTLSCEQNLNHDAMYWYRQDPGQGLRLIYYSQIVNDFQKGDIAEGYSVSREKKESFPLTVTSAQKNPTAFYLCASSIDGTGAIGELFFGEGSRLTVL.

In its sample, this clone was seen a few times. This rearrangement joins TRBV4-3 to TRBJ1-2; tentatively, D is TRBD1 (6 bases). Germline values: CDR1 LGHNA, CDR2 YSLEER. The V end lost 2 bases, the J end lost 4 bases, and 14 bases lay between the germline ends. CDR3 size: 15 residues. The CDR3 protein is CASSQNTGRGYGYTF. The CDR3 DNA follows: TGCGCCAGCAGCCAAAATACAGGGAGAGGCTATGGCTACACCTTC.

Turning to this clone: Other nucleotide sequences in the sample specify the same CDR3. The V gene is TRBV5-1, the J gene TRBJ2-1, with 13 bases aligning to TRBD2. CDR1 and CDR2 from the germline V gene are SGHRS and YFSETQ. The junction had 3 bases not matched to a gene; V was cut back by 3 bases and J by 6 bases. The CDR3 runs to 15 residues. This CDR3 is CASSSGLAGSNEQFF. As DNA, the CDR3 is TGCGCCAGCAGCTCGGGACTAGCGGGGTCCAATGAGCAGTTCTTC.

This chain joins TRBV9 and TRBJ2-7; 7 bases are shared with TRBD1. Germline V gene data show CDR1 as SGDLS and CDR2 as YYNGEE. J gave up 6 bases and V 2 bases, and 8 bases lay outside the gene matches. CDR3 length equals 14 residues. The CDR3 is CASSVSLGQPEQYF. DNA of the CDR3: TGTGCCAGCAGCGTTTCATTGGGACAGCCCGAGCAGTACTTC.

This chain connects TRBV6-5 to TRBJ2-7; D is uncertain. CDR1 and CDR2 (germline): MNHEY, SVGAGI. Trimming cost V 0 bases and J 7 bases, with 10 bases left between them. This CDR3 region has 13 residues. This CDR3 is CASSYSHMREQYF. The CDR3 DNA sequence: TGTGCCAGCAGTTACTCGCACATGCGGGAGCAGTACTTC.

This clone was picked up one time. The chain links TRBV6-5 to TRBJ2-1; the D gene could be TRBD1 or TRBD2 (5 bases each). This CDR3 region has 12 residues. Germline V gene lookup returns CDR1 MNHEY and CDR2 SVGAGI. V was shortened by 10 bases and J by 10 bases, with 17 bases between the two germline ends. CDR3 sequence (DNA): TGTGCCACGACGGGACGGATGGGCGAGCAGTTCTTC. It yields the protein CATTGRMGEQFF.

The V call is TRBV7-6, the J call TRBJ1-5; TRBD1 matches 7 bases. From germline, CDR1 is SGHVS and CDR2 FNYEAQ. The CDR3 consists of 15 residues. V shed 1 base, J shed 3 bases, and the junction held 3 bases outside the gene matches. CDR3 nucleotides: TGTGCCAGCAGCTTAGGACAGGGCGTCAATCAGCCCCAGCATTTT. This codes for CASSLGQGVNQPQHF. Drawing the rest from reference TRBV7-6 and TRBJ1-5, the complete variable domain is GAGVSQSPRYKVTKRGQDVALRCDPISGHVSLYWYRQALGQGPEFLTYFNYEAQQDKSGLPNDRFSAERPEGSISTLTIQRTEQRDSAMYRCASSLGQGVNQPQHFGDGTRLSIL.